This TCR beta chain was retrieved from a study of T cells after yellow fever vaccination. This CDR3 comprises 12 residues. Germline V lookup: CDR1 SGHVS, CDR2 FQNEAQ. V lost 8 bases, J lost 5 bases, and 12 bases lay in between. In this sample, this clonotype turned up a few times. Each CDR3 protein gets one entry after TCRdb re-called the 5' RACE reads with MiXCR. The profile shows 100,000 to 150,000 distinct CDR3 sequences, under 9% of them singletons. This sequence joins TRBV7-8 and TRBJ2-5; tentatively, D is TRBD2 (5 bases). The material was CD8+ T cells sorted from PBMCs, obtained on the day of the yellow fever booster vaccination. This sequence originates from a man aged 18 to 35 who received the YFV17D yellow fever vaccine. The CDR3 DNA reads as TGTGCCAGCGTAGGACTGTGGGAGACCCAGTACTTC. Translated, it gives CASVGLWETQYF.